A single sample gave rise to the 23 T cell receptor beta chains below, sequenced in a study of blood T cell repertoires in COVID-19. Generated by immunoSEQ multiplex PCR, the TCRdb table keeps only in-frame clones and is missing some. The table lists nearly 250,000 clones, more than 75% of them singletons. The source material was peripheral blood. The receptors were sampled from an elderly woman with COVID-19, enrolled during active disease.

This chain joins TRBV2 and TRBJ1-1; D might be TRBD1 (5 bases). Germline V CDR1 and CDR2: SNHLY, FYNNEI. This CDR3 is built from 13 residues. The germline V and J ends were trimmed by 10 bases and 5 bases, with 17 bases remaining between them. CDR3 residues: CAKGQGMGTEAFF. The CDR3 DNA follows: TGTGCCAAAGGGCAGGGAATGGGGACTGAAGCTTTCTTT.

This chain connects TRBV7-8 to TRBJ1-2; a possible D gene is TRBD1 (5 bases). From germline, CDR1 is SGHVS and CDR2 FQNEAQ. V was cut by 5 bases and J by 6 bases, with 7 bases left in between. CDR3 length: 11 amino acids. The CDR3 sequence is CASSQGDGYTF. CDR3 nucleotide sequence: TGTGCCAGCAGCCAAGGGGATGGCTACACCTTC.

The CDR3: CASSLTGSAGNTIYF. Here the CDR3 DNA reads TGTGCCAGCAGCTTGACGGGTTCGGCGGGAAACACCATATATTTT. V is TRBV5-6 and J is TRBJ1-3; D ambiguous. The CDR3 extends over 15 amino acids. The V and J ends lost 1 base and 4 bases respectively, with 12 bases between them. The germline V gene encodes CDR1 SGHDT and CDR2 YYEEEE.

This sequence joins TRBV5-5 and TRBJ2-1; 7 bases align to TRBD2. The germline CDR1 and CDR2 sequences are SGHKS and YYEKEE (reference sequence). The CDR3 runs 18 residues. Germline trimming cut 4 bases from V and 3 bases from J; bases unmatched to any gene: 16. DNA for the CDR3: TGTGCCAGCAGCCCCCGAGTAGCGGGCCCCCTCCGCTACAATGAGCAGTTCTTC. Its protein product is CASSPRVAGPLRYNEQFF.

This clone was detected only once. V usage is TRBV15 and J usage is TRBJ1-2, with D uncertain. V lost 5 bases to trimming and J lost 1 base, with 8 bases between them. The CDR3 is made up of 13 amino acids. Germline-derived CDR1 and CDR2 are LNHNV and YYDKDF (reference sequence). CDR3 sequence (DNA): TGTGCCACCAGCGTTTGGAGTAACTATGGCTACACCTTC. Translation: CATSVWSNYGYTF.

V usage is TRBV11-3 and J usage is TRBJ1-5; the match to TRBD1 covers 9 bases. Trimming took 1 base from V and 2 from J; bases not matched to a gene: 6. This CDR3 is 17 amino acids long. Germline CDR1 reads SGHNT; CDR2 reads YENEEA. The chain's CDR3 is CASSLVNRTGGNQPQHF. As DNA, the CDR3 is TGTGCCAGCAGCTTAGTAAACAGGACAGGGGGCAATCAGCCCCAGCATTTT.

This chain connects TRBV4-2 to TRBJ1-2, with no clear D. V lost 1 base and J lost 2, with 5 bases in between. The germline gives CDR1 LGHNA, CDR2 YNFKEQ. There are 13 residues in the CDR3. This CDR3 is CASSQGQNYGYTF. CDR3 DNA sequence: TGTGCCAGCAGCCAAGGCCAGAACTATGGCTACACCTTC.

The chain recombines TRBV21-1 with TRBJ1-2; TRBD1 is the table's D call, not checked against the DNA. TRBV21-1 is given as a pseudogene. The CDR3 extends over 15 amino acids. The CDR3 protein is CASSNVGQGPYGYTF. For the CDR3, the DNA is TGTGCCAGCAGCAATGTGGGACAGGGACCCTATGGCTACACCTTC.

This clone was seen more than once but under ten times. The rearrangement joins TRBV10-2 to TRBJ2-5; 9 nucleotides line up with TRBD2. This CDR3 has 14 amino acids. Germline V gene lookup returns CDR1 WSHSY and CDR2 SAAADI. V was clipped by 3 bases and J by 5 bases; unmatched bases: 4. The CDR3, as DNA: TGCGCCAGCAGTGACTACGGACTAGCGGAGACCCAGTACTTC. It encodes CASSDYGLAETQYF.

The V and J genes are TRBV28 and TRBJ2-3; D is perhaps TRBD2 (5 bases). The CDR3 covers 16 residues. The V gene lost 5 bases and the J gene lost 5 bases, with 20 bases spanning the gap. Germline lookup yields CDR1 MDHEN and CDR2 SYDVKM. CDR3 sequence: CASSPPLGGHGDTQYF. In nucleotides, the CDR3 is TGTGCCAGCAGTCCCCCCCTAGGAGGTCACGGAGATACGCAGTATTTT.

V gene TRBV7-2 combines with J gene TRBJ2-1; no definite D call. The ends were cut back, 4 bases at V and 8 bases at J, with 21 bases in the middle. The germline gives CDR1 SGHTA, CDR2 FQGNSA. This CDR3 comprises 16 residues. CDR3 protein: CASSSTAVGSQYEQFF. In nucleotides, the CDR3 is TGTGCCAGCAGCTCAACAGCTGTGGGTTCTCAGTATGAGCAGTTCTTC.

The gene calls are TRBV7-2 and TRBJ2-5; weak D call: TRBD1 (6 bases). CDR1 is SGHTA, CDR2 FQGNSA, per germline. The V end was cut by 1 base, the J end by 7 bases, with 19 bases between. The CDR3 totals 16 residues. The CDR3: CASSLERNRDLGTQYF. DNA of the CDR3: TGTGCCAGCAGCTTAGAGCGCAACAGGGACCTGGGGACCCAGTACTTC.

This clone was detected a few times. Here the CDR3 DNA reads TGTGCCAGTAGTACGCTAGCGGGGGGGGGCTCCTACAATGAGCAGTTCTTC. This sequence encodes CASSTLAGGGSYNEQFF. This chain links TRBV19 with TRBJ2-1; 12 nucleotides match TRBD2. Germline-derived CDR1 and CDR2 are LNHDA and SQIVND (reference sequence). The CDR3 extends over 17 amino acids. The V and J ends lost 4 bases and 0 bases, in that order; junction bases with no gene match: 4.

V is TRBV19 and J is TRBJ2-3; tentatively, D is TRBD1 (5 bases). Looked up from germline, CDR1 is LNHDA and CDR2 is SQIVND (reference sequence). The V and J ends lost 3 bases and 4 bases respectively, with 14 bases between them. The CDR3 is 15 amino acids. The CDR3 coding sequence is TGTGCCAGTAGTATGCCCGACAGAAGGGCAGATACGCAGTATTTT. Amino acid sequence: CASSMPDRRADTQYF.

The rearrangement links TRBV30 to TRBJ1-2; no firm D call. Germline-derived CDR1 and CDR2 are GTSNPN and SVGIG (reference sequence). This CDR3 region has 14 residues. V was cut by 3 bases and J by 4 bases, with 15 bases left in between. The CDR3 protein is CAWSHRGGVYGYTF. The CDR3 DNA sequence: TGTGCCTGGAGCCACAGAGGAGGTGTCTATGGCTACACCTTC.

The rearrangement uses TRBV15 and TRBJ2-7, with TRBD2 identical over 7 bases. The CDR3 is made up of 15 amino acids. J gave up 1 base and V 4 bases, and 7 bases lay outside the gene matches. The germline CDR1 and CDR2 sequences are LNHNV and YYDKDF (reference sequence). The CDR3 region is CATSTDRGGSYEQYF. CDR3 nucleotides: TGTGCCACCAGCACCGACCGGGGAGGGTCCTACGAGCAGTACTTC.

The chain uses TRBV5-1 and TRBJ1-1, with D perhaps matching TRBD1 (5 bases). The germline V and J ends were trimmed by 4 bases and 4 bases, with 14 bases remaining between them. Germline-derived CDR1 and CDR2 are SGHRS and YFSETQ. This CDR3 region has 14 residues. CDR3 protein: CASSPTPGSTEAFF. The CDR3 DNA is TGCGCCAGCAGCCCTACCCCAGGGTCCACTGAAGCTTTCTTT.

The chain uses TRBV27 and TRBJ2-3; 8 positions match TRBD2. The V gene end was trimmed by 2 bases and the J gene end by 2 bases; junction bases not matched to a gene: 6. The CDR3 is 16 amino acids. Germline loops: CDR1 MNHEY, CDR2 SMNVEV (reference sequence). Written as DNA, the CDR3 is TGTGCCAGCAGTTTAATCCCGCGGGGGGTCACAGATACGCAGTATTTT. Protein sequence: CASSLIPRGVTDTQYF.

This clone has just one count. The chain has TRBV7-3 and TRBJ2-7; 8 positions agree with TRBD1. Germline V gene data show CDR1 as SGHTA and CDR2 as FQGTGA. This CDR3 comprises 13 residues. V lost 4 bases, J lost 7 bases, and 6 bases stayed unmatched. The CDR3 reads CASSSQGAGEQYF. CDR3 nucleotide sequence: TGTGCCAGCAGCTCGCAGGGGGCCGGGGAGCAGTACTTC. Using reference TRBV7-3 and TRBJ2-7 for the parts outside the CDR3, the full variable domain is GAGVSQTPSNKVTEKGKYVELRCDPISGHTALYWYRQSLGQGPEFLIYFQGTGAADDSGLPNDRFFAVRPEGSVSTLKIQRTERGDSAVYLCASSSQGAGEQYFGPGTRLTVT.

This chain links TRBV6-6 with TRBJ2-3, with TRBD2 matching 10 bases. Losses at the gene ends were 7 bases for V and 6 bases for J; bases not matched to a gene: 4. The CDR3 runs 13 residues. Germline assignment: CDR1 MNHNY and CDR2 SVGAGI (reference sequence). The CDR3 here is CASMLLAGDTQYF. DNA for the CDR3: TGTGCCAGCATGCTACTAGCGGGGGATACGCAGTATTTT.

V usage is TRBV11-3 and J usage is TRBJ1-1; the match to TRBD1 covers 12 bases. CDR1 and CDR2 (germline): SGHNT, YENEEA. The V and J ends lost 0 bases and 3 bases, in that order; junction bases with no gene match: 8. The CDR3 loop spans 18 amino acids. The chain's CDR3 is CASSLEGTGTGGYTEAFF. The CDR3 bases are TGTGCCAGCAGCTTAGAAGGAACCGGGACAGGGGGCTACACTGAAGCTTTCTTT.

This chain connects TRBV19 to TRBJ2-3; 7 nucleotides align to TRBD1. This CDR3 comprises 14 residues. V trimming: 4 bases; J trimming: 6 bases; junction bases outside the gene matches: 7. Germline CDR1 and CDR2: LNHDA and SQIVND (reference sequence). The CDR3 DNA sequence: TGTGCCAGTAGTAAGGGCAGGGGGTCGGATACGCAGTATTTT. This codes for CASSKGRGSDTQYF.

The V and J genes are TRBV7-9 and TRBJ2-7; 10 nucleotides line up with TRBD2. The CDR3 runs to 16 residues. V shed 4 bases, J shed 2 bases, and the junction held 8 bases outside the gene matches. Germline V lookup: CDR1 SEHNR, CDR2 FQNEAQ (reference sequence). CDR3 in DNA: TGTGCCAGCAGCTCCTGGACTAGCGGAATTACCTACGAGCAGTACTTC. It translates to CASSSWTSGITYEQYF.